This is a list of T cell receptor beta chains from one sample in a study of cytomegalovirus exposure and HLA in healthy donors. Sequenced by immunoSEQ multiplex PCR; TCRdb stores in-frame clones only, minus some. The sample lists approximately 32,000 clones; roughly four fifths were seen once. What was sequenced was PBMCs. Receptors were obtained from a woman in her twenties or thirties in good health and CMV-seropositive. The CDR3 runs from the conserved cysteine through the conserved F or W. A D gene is named only where the DNA matches it firmly.

d_gene	v_gene	len	CDR3aa
TRBD2	TRBV18	14	CASSPGLAGNEQFF
TRBD2	TRBV29-1	14	CSVHLAGITDTQYF
TRBD2	TRBV7-9	15	CSSSPGGSGGSAGYF
NA	TRBV10-3	13	CAISVRGLSEAFF
NA	TRBV23-1	13	CASSVAVYNEQFF
NA	TRBV5-4	14	CASSLQGSQETQYF
NA	TRBV30	14	CAWSSEAGYNEQFF
TRBD2	TRBV7-8	15	CASSLGTSGSYEQYF
NA	TRBV10-3	15	CAISESRTGTYEQYF
NA	TRBV28	15	CASSPQVVMNTEAFF
NA	TRBV30	11	CAYSNQETQYF
NA	TRBV2	15	CASTLWAEIGNTIYF
NA	TRBV7-2	13	CASSLRGNQPQHF
NA	TRBV19	15	CASSVPGNANQPQHF
TRBD1	TRBV30	14	CAWRRQGPGYGYTF
NA	TRBV27	16	CASSFLGAGGTDTQYF
TRBD1	TRBV2	13	CATSTGGSFQVFF
TRBD1	TRBV19	12	CASRDSNYGYTF
TRBD1	TRBV27	16	CASSLAPRQGAKGYTF
TRBD1	TRBV7-9	12	CASSLEGTEQYF
TRBD2	TRBV5-3	14	CARSSRGDQETQYF
NA	TRBV4-1	15	CASSRLSPSDDEQFF
NA	TRBV30	14	CAWSVSGSVSPLHF
NA	TRBV6-6	14	CASSRGTRTREQFF
TRBD1	TRBV27	15	CASSLNRGRMTEAFF
NA	TRBV6-5	13	CASSYEGDTEAFF
NA	TRBV5-8	11	CASSFFGGYTF
NA	TRBV5-4	15	CASSSDTLSGNTIYF
TRBD2	TRBV28	15	CASSTSRLADYEQYF
TRBD1	TRBV28	14	CASSTPRQGYGYTF
TRBD1	TRBV6-5	14	CASSPGGGGYEQYF
TRBD1	TRBV6-6	16	CASSYRPTGGHETQYF
TRBD2	TRBV29-1	13	CSVVAGGYNEQFF
NA	TRBV28	14	CASRPAQVNYGYTF
NA	TRBV4-2	15	CASSQVGGTYNEQFF
TRBD2	TRBV7-8	15	CASSTGTSGYNEQFF
NA	TRBV19	14	CATSPVGGLQPQHF
TRBD1	TRBV27	16	CASSLLSRQGYTEAFF
NA	TRBV29-1	15	CSVELFGVGNTEAFF
NA	TRBV6-5	13	CASSYSLAGTQYF
NA	TRBV6-1	13	CAILEGSPYEQYF
NA	TRBV18	21	CASSPDGWSRGNPIVSYEQYF
TRBD1	TRBV6-5	15	CASSYTGTGFYEQYF
NA	TRBV27	14	CASSLSIGIYEQYF
NA	TRBV7-2	15	CASSLGQWSNQPQHF
NA	TRBV5-6	14	CASSFLANTGELFF
NA	TRBV7-9	13	CASSGRGGVEAFF
TRBD1	TRBV4-1	13	CASSQTGVGGYTF
TRBD2	TRBV27	17	CASTRNLAGGPYNEQFF